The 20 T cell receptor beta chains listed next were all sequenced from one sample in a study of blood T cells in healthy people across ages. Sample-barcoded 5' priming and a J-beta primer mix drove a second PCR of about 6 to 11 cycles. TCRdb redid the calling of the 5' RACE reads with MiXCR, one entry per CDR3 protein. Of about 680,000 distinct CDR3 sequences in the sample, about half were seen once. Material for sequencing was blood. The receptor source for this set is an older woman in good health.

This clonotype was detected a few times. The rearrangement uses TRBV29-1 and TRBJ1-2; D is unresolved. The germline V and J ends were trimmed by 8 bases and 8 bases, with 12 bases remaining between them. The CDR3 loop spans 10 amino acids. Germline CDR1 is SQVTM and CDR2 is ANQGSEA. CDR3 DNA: TGCAGCTCAGGCGAGGGCGGCTACACCTTC. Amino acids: CSSGEGGYTF.

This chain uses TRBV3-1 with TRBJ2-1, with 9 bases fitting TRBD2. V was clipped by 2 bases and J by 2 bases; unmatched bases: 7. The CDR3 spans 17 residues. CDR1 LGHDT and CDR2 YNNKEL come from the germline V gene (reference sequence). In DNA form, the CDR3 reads TGTGCCAGCAGCCAAAGGGCTAGCGGGGATGCCTACAATGAGCAGTTCTTC. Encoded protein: CASSQRASGDAYNEQFF.

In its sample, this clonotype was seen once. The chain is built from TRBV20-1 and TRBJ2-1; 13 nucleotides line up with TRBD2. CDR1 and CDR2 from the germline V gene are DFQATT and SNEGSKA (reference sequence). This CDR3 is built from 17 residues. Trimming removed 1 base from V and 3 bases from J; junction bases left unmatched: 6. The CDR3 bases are TGCAGTGCTAGAGGACTAGCGGGAGGCCCCAACTACAATGAGCAGTTCTTC. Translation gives CSARGLAGGPNYNEQFF.

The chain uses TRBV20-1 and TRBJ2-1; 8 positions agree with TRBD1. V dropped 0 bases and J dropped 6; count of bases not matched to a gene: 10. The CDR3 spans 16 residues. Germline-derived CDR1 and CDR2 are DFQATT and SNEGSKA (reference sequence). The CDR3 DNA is TGCAGTGCTAGAGATCGCAGGACAGGGTCGGTCAATGAGCAGTTCTTC. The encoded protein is CSARDRRTGSVNEQFF.

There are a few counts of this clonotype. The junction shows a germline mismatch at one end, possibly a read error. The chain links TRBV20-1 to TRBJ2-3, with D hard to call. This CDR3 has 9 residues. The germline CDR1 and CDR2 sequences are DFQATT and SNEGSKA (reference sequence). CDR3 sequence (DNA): TGCAGCGCTACTTCGACGCAGTATTTT. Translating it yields CSATSTQYF.

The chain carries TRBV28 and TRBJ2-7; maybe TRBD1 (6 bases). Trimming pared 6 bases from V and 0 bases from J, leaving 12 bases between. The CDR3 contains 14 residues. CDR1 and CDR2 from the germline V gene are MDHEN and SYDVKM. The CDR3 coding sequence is TGTGCCAGCAGCTTTGACAGGCGCTCCTACGAGCAGTACTTC. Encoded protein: CASSFDRRSYEQYF.

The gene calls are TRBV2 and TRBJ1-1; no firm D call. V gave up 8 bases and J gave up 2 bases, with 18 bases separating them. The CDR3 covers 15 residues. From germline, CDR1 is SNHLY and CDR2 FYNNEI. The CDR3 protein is CASRQDGSYNTEAFF. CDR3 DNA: TGTGCCAGCCGCCAGGACGGGAGCTACAACACTGAAGCTTTCTTT.

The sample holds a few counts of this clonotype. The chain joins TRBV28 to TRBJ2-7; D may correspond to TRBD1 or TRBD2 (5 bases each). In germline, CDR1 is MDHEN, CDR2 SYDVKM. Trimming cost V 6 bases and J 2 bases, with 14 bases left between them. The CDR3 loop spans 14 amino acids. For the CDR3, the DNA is TGTGCCAGCAGGGCCGGGACGGTCCCCTACGAGCAGTACTTC. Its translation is CASRAGTVPYEQYF.

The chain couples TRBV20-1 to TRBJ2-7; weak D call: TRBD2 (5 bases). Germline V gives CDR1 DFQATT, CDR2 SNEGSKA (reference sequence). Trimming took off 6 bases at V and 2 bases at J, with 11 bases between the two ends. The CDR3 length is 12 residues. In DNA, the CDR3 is TGCAGTGCGGACCGGGGTGCCTACGAGCAGTACTTC. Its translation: CSADRGAYEQYF.

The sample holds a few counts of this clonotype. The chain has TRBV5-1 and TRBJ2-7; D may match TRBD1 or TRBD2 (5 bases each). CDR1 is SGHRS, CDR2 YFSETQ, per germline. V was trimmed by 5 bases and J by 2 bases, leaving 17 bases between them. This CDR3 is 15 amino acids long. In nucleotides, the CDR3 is TGCGCCAGCAGACGATCCGGGACCGAAACCTACGAGCAGTACTTC. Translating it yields CASRRSGTETYEQYF. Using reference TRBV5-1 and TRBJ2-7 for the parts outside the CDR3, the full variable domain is KAGVTQTPRYLIKTRGQQVTLSCSPISGHRSVSWYQQTPGQGLQFLFEYFSETQRNKGNFPGRFSGRQFSNSRSEMNVSTLELGDSALYLCASRRSGTETYEQYFGPGTRLTVT.

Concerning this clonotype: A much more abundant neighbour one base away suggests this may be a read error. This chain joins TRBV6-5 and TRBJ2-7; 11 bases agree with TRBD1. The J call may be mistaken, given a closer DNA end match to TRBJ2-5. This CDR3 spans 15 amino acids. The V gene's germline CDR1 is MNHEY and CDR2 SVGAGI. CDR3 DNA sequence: TGTGCCGGCAGTTACTCGGGGACAGGGGGTGAGACCCAGTACTTC. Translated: CAGSYSGTGGETQYF.

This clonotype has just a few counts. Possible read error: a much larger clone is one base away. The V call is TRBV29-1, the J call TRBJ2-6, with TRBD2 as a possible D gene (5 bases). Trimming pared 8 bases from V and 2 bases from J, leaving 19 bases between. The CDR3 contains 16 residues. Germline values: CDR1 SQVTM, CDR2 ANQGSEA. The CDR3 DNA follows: TGCAGCATTGCCTGGGAACTAGGAGCTGGGGCCAACGTCCTGACTTTC. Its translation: CSIAWELGAGANVLTF.

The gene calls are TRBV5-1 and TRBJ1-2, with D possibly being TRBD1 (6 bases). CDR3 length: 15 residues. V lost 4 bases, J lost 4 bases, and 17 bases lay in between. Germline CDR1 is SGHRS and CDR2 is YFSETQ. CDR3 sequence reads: CASSPEGGLGYGYTF. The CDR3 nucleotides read TGCGCCAGCAGCCCCGAGGGGGGGTTGGGCTATGGCTACACCTTC.

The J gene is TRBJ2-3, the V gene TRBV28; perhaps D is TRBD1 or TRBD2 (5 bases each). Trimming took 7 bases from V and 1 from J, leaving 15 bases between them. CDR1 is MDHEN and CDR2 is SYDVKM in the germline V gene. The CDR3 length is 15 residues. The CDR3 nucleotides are TGTGCCAGCATCCCTTGGGGGACGGGCACAGATACGCAGTATTTT. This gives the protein CASIPWGTGTDTQYF.

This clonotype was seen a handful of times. The CDR3 spells CASSPVRGEQETQYF. CDR3 sequence (DNA): TGTGCCAGCAGCCCCGTCCGGGGGGAACAGGAGACCCAGTACTTC. The chain is built from TRBV3-1 and TRBJ2-5, with TRBD2 matching over 7 bases. The CDR3 runs 15 residues. The germline CDR1 and CDR2 sequences are LGHDT and YNNKEL (reference sequence). V dropped 4 bases and J dropped 5; count of bases not matched to a gene: 10.

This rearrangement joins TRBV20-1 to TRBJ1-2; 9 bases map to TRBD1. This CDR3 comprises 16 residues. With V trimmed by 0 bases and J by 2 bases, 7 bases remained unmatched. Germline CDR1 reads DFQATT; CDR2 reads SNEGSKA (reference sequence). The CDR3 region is CSARDPMTGGNYGYTF. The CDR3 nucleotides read TGCAGTGCTAGAGATCCAATGACAGGGGGAAACTATGGCTACACCTTC.

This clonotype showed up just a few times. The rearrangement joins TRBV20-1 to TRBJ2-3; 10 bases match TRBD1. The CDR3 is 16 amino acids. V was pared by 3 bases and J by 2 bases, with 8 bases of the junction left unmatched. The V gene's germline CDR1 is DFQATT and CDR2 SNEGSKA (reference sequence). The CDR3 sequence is CSASRGTGEVTDTQYF. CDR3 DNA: TGCAGTGCTAGTCGAGGGACAGGGGAGGTCACAGATACGCAGTATTTT.

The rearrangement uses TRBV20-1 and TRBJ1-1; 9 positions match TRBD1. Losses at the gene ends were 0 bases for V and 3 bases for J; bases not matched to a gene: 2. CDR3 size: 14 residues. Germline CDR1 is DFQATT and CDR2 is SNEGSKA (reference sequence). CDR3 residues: CSARDGQGYTEAFF. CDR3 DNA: TGCAGTGCTAGAGACGGACAGGGGTACACTGAAGCTTTCTTT.

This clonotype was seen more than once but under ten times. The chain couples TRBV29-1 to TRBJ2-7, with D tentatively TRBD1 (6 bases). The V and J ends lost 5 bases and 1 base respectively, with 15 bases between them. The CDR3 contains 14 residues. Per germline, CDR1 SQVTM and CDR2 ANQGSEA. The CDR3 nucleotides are TGCAGCGTTTACAGGGATAGTTTATCCTACGAGCAGTACTTC. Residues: CSVYRDSLSYEQYF.

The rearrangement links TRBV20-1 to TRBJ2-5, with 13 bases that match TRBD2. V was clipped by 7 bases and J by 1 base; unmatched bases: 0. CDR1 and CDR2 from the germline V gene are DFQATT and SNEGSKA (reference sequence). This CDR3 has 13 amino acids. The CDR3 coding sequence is TGCAGTGGACTAGCGGGAGGCCAAGAGACCCAGTACTTC. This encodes CSGLAGGQETQYF.